In its sample, the clone carrying this TCR beta chain was seen once. The antigen is unknown. Measured with immunoSEQ multiplex PCR; TCRdb has only the in-frame clones, and not every one. In the table there are 180,000 or so clones, roughly 86% of which are singletons. These data are taken from a study of cytomegalovirus exposure and HLA in healthy donors. CDR3 length equals 15 residues. The germline V gene has CDR1 SGDLS and CDR2 YYNGEE. J lost 4 bases, V lost 3 bases, and 2 bases had no gene match. General study findings and limits: A few CMV-associated chains proved CMV antigen-specific in vitro.

The chain has TRBV9 and TRBJ2-2; TRBD2 matches 11 bases. This sequence originates from a man between 18 and 35 years old in good health and CMV-seropositive. Source material: PBMCs. This CDR3 reads CASSAGLAATGELFF. The CDR3 bases are TGTGCCAGCAGCGCGGGACTAGCGGCCACCGGGGAGCTGTTTTTT.